This T cell receptor (beta chain) came from a study of cytomegalovirus exposure and HLA in healthy donors. Findings and limits, study-wide: The study listed 150 to 200 cytomegalovirus-associated TCR beta chains. The likely origin of a cluster of highly shared sequence variants was a sequencing artifact.

PCR primers comprised 60 Vbeta and 13 Jbeta primers. Method: immunoSEQ multiplex PCR; TCRdb's copy keeps in-frame clones and lacks some. Seen in this sample are 140,000 to 150,000 clones; the ten most common clones hold around 1.7%. Comments on this clone: What it recognizes is unknown.

The CDR3 runs to 17 residues. Germline loops: CDR1 SGHTA, CDR2 FQGTGA. Trimming took 6 bases from V and 5 from J; bases not matched to a gene: 8. Sequenced: PBMCs. The receptor was isolated from a woman aged 45 to 65 in good health and CMV-seronegative. The chain employs TRBV7-3 and TRBJ2-3; 16 nucleotides match TRBD2. The CDR3 spells CASSPGLAGGVGDTQYF. For the CDR3, the DNA is TGTGCCAGCAGTCCGGGACTAGCGGGAGGGGTCGGAGATACGCAGTATTTT. The whole variable domain, remainder taken from reference TRBV7-3 and TRBJ2-3, is GAGVSQTPSNKVTEKGKYVELRCDPISGHTALYWYRQSLGQGPEFLIYFQGTGAADDSGLPNDRFFAVRPEGSVSTLKIQRTERGDSAVYLCASSPGLAGGVGDTQYFGPGTRLTVL.